In its sample, the clone carrying this TCR beta chain was seen a few times. The antigen remains undetermined. This specimen comes from a study of T cell repertoires in cytomegalovirus infection. Study overall: From public TCR beta signatures came an indication of both CMV infection and matching HLA type. Study observations and caveats: Carriage of CMV together with the relevant HLA was identifiable through cumulative public TCR beta family frequency.

Each CDR3 protein is one row after TCRdb ran MiXCR on the reads. The table includes about 320,000 distinct CDR3 sequences, roughly 9.5% detected once. J gave up 6 bases and V 4 bases, and 4 bases lay outside the gene matches. Per the germline V gene, CDR1 is ENHRY and CDR2 is SYGVKD. The CDR3 extends over 14 amino acids. This clonotype was sampled from a human donor in good health (CMV status not recorded). Some clones in this sample may be carry-over from other donors' samples. What was sequenced was PBMCs. This chain connects TRBV10-3 to TRBJ1-2; 11 bases agree with TRBD1. The CDR3 DNA reads as TGTGCCATCAGTGGCCCGGGACAGGGGGATGGCTACACCTTC. Translated: CAISGPGQGDGYTF.